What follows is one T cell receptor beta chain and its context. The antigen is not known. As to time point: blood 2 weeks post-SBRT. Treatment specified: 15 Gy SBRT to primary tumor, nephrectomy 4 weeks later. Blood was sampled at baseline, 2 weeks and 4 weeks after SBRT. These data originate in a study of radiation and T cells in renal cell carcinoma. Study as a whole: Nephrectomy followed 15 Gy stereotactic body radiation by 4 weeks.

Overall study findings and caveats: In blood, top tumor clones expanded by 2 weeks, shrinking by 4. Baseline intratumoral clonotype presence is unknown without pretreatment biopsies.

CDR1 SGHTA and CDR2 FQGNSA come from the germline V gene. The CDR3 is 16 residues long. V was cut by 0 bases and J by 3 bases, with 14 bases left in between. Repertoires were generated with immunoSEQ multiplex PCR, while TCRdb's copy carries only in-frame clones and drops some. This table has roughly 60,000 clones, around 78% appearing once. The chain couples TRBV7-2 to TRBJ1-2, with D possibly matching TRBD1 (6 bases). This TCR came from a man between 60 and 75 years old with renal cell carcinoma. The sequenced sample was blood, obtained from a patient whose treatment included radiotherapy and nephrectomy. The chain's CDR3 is CASSLASVGGYYGYTF. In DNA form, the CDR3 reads TGTGCCAGCAGCTTAGCCTCGGTGGGGGGCTACTATGGCTACACCTTC.